The 30 T cell receptor beta chains below were found in one sample sequenced in a study of T-cell reconstitution after alpha-beta-depleted transplantation in children (dated by TCRdb to the mid-2010s). The library was made by PCR. TCRdb shows the sequencer as Illumina HiSeq 2500. To normalize quantification of the TCRbeta repertoire, the TCR libraries were built with molecular barcoding that relied on unique molecular identifiers. The raw public reads went through TCRdb reprocessing: fastp at Q25, MiXCR clone calling, in-frame beta chains kept. Under each unique CDR3 protein, matching rows form one entry showing the most common genes and DNA. This sample is represented by hundreds of thousands of distinct CDR3 sequences; around 13% of them were singletons. Clones ranked in the top ten supply 4.5% to 6% of the sample. Sample: PBMCs from the stem cell graft donor, taken from the stem cell graft. Receptors originate from a human donor who donated a stem cell graft to a child with combined immunodeficiency.

This clonotype was counted at least ten times. The gene calls are TRBV25-1 and TRBJ1-1, with 8 bases aligning to TRBD1. Germline CDR1 MGHDK, CDR2 SYGVNS. The CDR3 extends over 14 amino acids. V shed 5 bases and J 2 bases; nucleotides not matched to a gene: 4. This CDR3 is CASSRTGINTEAFF. Here the CDR3 DNA reads TGTGCCAGCAGTCGGACAGGGATAAACACTGAAGCTTTCTTT.

Only a few counts were recorded for this clonotype. This CDR3 is CASSPGPQTDTQYF. The CDR3 region has the DNA TGTGCCAGCAGCCCTGGCCCCCAGACAGATACGCAGTATTTT. The chain uses TRBV7-7 and TRBJ2-3; D gene unclear. With 5 bases removed from V and 3 bases from J, the gap between germline ends came to 12 bases. There are 14 residues in the CDR3. CDR1 and CDR2 (germline): SSHAT, FNYEAQ (reference sequence).

The table lists this clonotype with many counts. This sequence joins TRBV29-1 and TRBJ1-5, with TRBD1 identical over 7 bases. Germline V CDR1 and CDR2: SQVTM, ANQGSEA. The V and J ends lost 5 bases and 3 bases, in that order; junction bases with no gene match: 4. CDR3 length equals 13 residues. CDR3 in amino acids: CSVMDRFNQPQHF. The CDR3 nucleotides are TGCAGCGTTATGGACAGGTTCAATCAGCCCCAGCATTTT.

The V gene is TRBV7-6, the J gene TRBJ2-3; 8 nucleotides line up with TRBD1. CDR1 and CDR2 (germline): SGHVS, FNYEAQ. The CDR3 sequence is 15 residues long. The trim removed 6 bases at V and 4 bases at J, leaving 9 bases unmatched. The CDR3, as DNA: TGTGCCAGCAGGAGGACCAGGGGGCTGGCAGATACGCAGTATTTT. This sequence encodes CASRRTRGLADTQYF.

This clonotype was counted a few times. The V call is TRBV15, the J call TRBJ2-1, with D unclear. The CDR3 sequence is 13 residues long. V was clipped by 2 bases and J by 15 bases, with 17 bases between them. CDR1 is LNHNV, CDR2 YYDKDF, per germline (reference sequence). CDR3 loop: CATSRLLVGPGFF. The CDR3 DNA is TGTGCCACCAGCAGACTCCTTGTAGGTCCGGGGTTCTTC. Combining the CDR3 with reference TRBV15 and TRBJ2-1 gives the whole variable domain DAMVIQNPRYQVTQFGKPVTLSCSQTLNHNVMYWYQQKSSQAPKLLFHYYDKDFNNEADTPDNFQSRRPNTSFCFLDIRSPGLGDTAMYLCATSRLLVGPGFFGPGTRLTVL.

The genes are TRBV2 and TRBJ2-2; 10 bases are shared with TRBD2. This CDR3 is 16 amino acids long. V gave up 6 bases and J gave up 1 base; unmatched junction bases: 5. Germline assignment: CDR1 SNHLY and CDR2 FYNNEI. For the CDR3, the DNA is TGTGCCAGCAGCCTACTAGCGGGACGGAACACCGGGGAGCTGTTTTTT. Its protein is CASSLLAGRNTGELFF.

V usage is TRBV29-1 and J usage is TRBJ1-1, with 10 positions matching TRBD1. In germline, CDR1 is SQVTM, CDR2 ANQGSEA. V dropped 7 bases and J dropped 3; count of bases not matched to a gene: 11. This CDR3 has 15 residues. The CDR3 spells CSGRHGTGADTEAFF. The CDR3 DNA reads TGCAGCGGGCGACACGGGACAGGGGCGGACACTGAAGCTTTCTTT.

This clonotype has only a few counts. This sequence joins TRBV15 and TRBJ2-7, with TRBD2 matching over 9 bases. V gave up 4 bases and J gave up 6 bases; unmatched junction bases: 16. Germline CDR1 and CDR2: LNHNV and YYDKDF (reference sequence). CDR3 length equals 17 residues. The CDR3 region has the DNA TGTGCCACCAGCAAAGAATCGGTAGCGGGAGTCGTAAGCGAGCAGTACTTC. As protein: CATSKESVAGVVSEQYF. The whole variable domain, filled in from reference TRBV15 and TRBJ2-7, reads DAMVIQNPRYQVTQFGKPVTLSCSQTLNHNVMYWYQQKSSQAPKLLFHYYDKDFNNEADTPDNFQSRRPNTSFCFLDIRSPGLGDTAMYLCATSKESVAGVVSEQYFGPGTRLTVT.

The rearrangement joins TRBV12-3 or TRBV12-4 to TRBJ2-3; 7 nucleotides line up with TRBD2. The CDR3 has 14 residues. The V and J ends lost 3 bases and 4 bases, in that order; junction bases with no gene match: 4. CDR3 loop: CASSFRGVADTQYF. The CDR3 DNA sequence: TGTGCCAGCAGTTTCCGGGGGGTCGCAGATACGCAGTATTTT.

This clonotype was detected only a few times. The V gene is TRBV4-3, the J gene TRBJ2-1; 8 bases are shared with TRBD1. The germline V gene encodes CDR1 LGHNA and CDR2 YSLEER. Unmatched junction bases numbered 7, after V lost 3 bases and J lost 0 bases. The CDR3 covers 17 residues. CDR3 nucleotide sequence: TGCGCCAGCAGCCACAGACAGGGGAGATTCTCCTACAATGAGCAGTTCTTC. Protein sequence: CASSHRQGRFSYNEQFF.

This clonotype was observed a handful of times. This chain joins TRBV9 and TRBJ2-3; 13 bases line up with TRBD2. V dropped 0 bases and J dropped 5; count of bases not matched to a gene: 6. Germline-derived CDR1 and CDR2 are SGDLS and YYNGEE. This CDR3 contains 17 residues. The CDR3 DNA reads TGTGCCAGCAGCGTAGGGGGACTAGCGGGGCGTGGAGATACGCAGTATTTT. Encoded protein: CASSVGGLAGRGDTQYF.

This clonotype came up many times. The chain couples TRBV6-4 to TRBJ2-1, with 12 bases identical to TRBD2. Germline values: CDR1 MRHNA, CDR2 SNTAGT. Trimming at V came to 6 bases and at J to 10 bases, leaving 10 bases not matched to a gene. The CDR3 runs to 15 residues. The CDR3, as DNA: TGTGCCAGCAGCCCTTCTAGCGGGGGGGCCGGCGAGCAGTTCTTC. Translation gives CASSPSSGGAGEQFF.

The chain joins TRBV7-9 to TRBJ1-1; no clear D. Trimming took 2 bases from V and 12 from J, leaving 13 bases between them. CDR1 SEHNR and CDR2 FQNEAQ come from the germline V gene (reference sequence). This CDR3 is built from 12 residues. This CDR3 is CASSLRAPTPFF. Here the CDR3 DNA reads TGTGCCAGCAGCTTACGGGCCCCGACCCCTTTCTTT. Using reference TRBV7-9 and TRBJ1-1 for the parts outside the CDR3, the full variable domain is DTGVSQNPRHKITKRGQNVTFRCDPISEHNRLYWYRQTLGQGPEFLTYFQNEAQLEKSRLLSDRFSAERPKGSFSTLEIQRTEQGDSAMYLCASSLRAPTPFFGQGTRLTVV.

This clonotype was seen only a few times. The chain uses TRBV7-9 and TRBJ2-1, with 10 bases that match TRBD2. CDR1 and CDR2 (germline): SEHNR, FQNEAQ (reference sequence). V dropped 4 bases and J dropped 5; count of bases not matched to a gene: 5. CDR3 length equals 15 residues. The CDR3 DNA follows: TGTGCCAGCAGCTACCGGACTAGCGGACACAATGAGCAGTTCTTC. Amino acid sequence: CASSYRTSGHNEQFF.

This clonotype was detected many times. This chain joins TRBV12-3 or TRBV12-4 and TRBJ1-6; the D is unclear. V lost 3 bases, J lost 16 bases, and 10 bases lay in between. This CDR3 has 11 residues. CDR3 sequence reads: CASSLGRALHF. In DNA, the CDR3 is TGTGCCAGCAGTTTGGGGAGGGCGCTCCACTTT.

This clonotype has ten or more counts. The V and J genes are TRBV12-3 or TRBV12-4 and TRBJ1-3; 7 bases match TRBD1. The CDR3 loop spans 14 amino acids. After removal of 6 bases from V and 0 bases from J, the junction contained 2 bases not matched to a gene. The chain's CDR3 is CASSGTASGNTIYF. Here the CDR3 DNA reads TGTGCCAGCAGCGGGACAGCCTCTGGAAACACCATATATTTT.

The V gene is TRBV6-5, the J gene TRBJ1-2; possible D gene TRBD1, 6 bases. This CDR3 contains 12 residues. Deletions cut 6 bases from V and 5 bases from J, with 10 bases between. The V gene's germline CDR1 is MNHEY and CDR2 SVGAGI. The CDR3 loop is CASRDSLYGYTF. DNA of the CDR3: TGTGCCAGCAGGGACAGCCTTTATGGCTACACCTTC.

The V and J genes are TRBV6-2 or TRBV6-3 and TRBJ2-1; 14 nucleotides match TRBD2. Per germline, CDR1 MNHEY and CDR2 SVGEGT. This CDR3 is built from 15 residues. Germline trimming cut 6 bases from V and 9 bases from J; bases unmatched to any gene: 7. The CDR3: CASSLTSGGAVEQFF. Written as DNA, the CDR3 is TGTGCCAGCAGCTTGACTAGCGGGGGGGCCGTTGAGCAGTTCTTC.

This clonotype came up a few times. The rearrangement uses TRBV20-1 and TRBJ2-5; 15 bases agree with TRBD2. The CDR3 spans 15 residues. The germline gives CDR1 DFQATT, CDR2 SNEGSKA (reference sequence). Trimming took 5 bases from V and 0 from J; bases not matched to a gene: 1. As DNA, the CDR3 is TGCAGTGCTGGACTAGCGGGGGGGAACCAAGAGACCCAGTACTTC. Amino acid sequence: CSAGLAGGNQETQYF.

The chain joins TRBV18 to TRBJ1-2; TRBD1 matches at 8 bases. J gave up 4 bases and V 3 bases, and 7 bases lay outside the gene matches. This CDR3 region has 15 residues. Germline V gene sequence: CDR1 KGHSH, CDR2 LQKENI. The CDR3 DNA reads as TGTGCCAGCTCACCTAAGGACAGGGCGATCTATGGCTACACCTTC. Translated: CASSPKDRAIYGYTF.

A note on this clonotype: Mismatch with germline at one junction end may stem from a read error. The J gene is TRBJ1-5, the V gene TRBV27, with 8 bases fitting TRBD1. Germline V lookup: CDR1 MNHEY, CDR2 SMNVEV (reference sequence). The CDR3 is 14 residues long. The CDR3 coding sequence is TGTTCCAGCAGTCGGACAGGGATGTATCAGCCCCAGCATTTT. Translated: CSSSRTGMYQPQHF.

This clonotype was recorded a few times. This sequence joins TRBV27 and TRBJ2-7, with 11 bases lining up with TRBD1. The CDR3 runs 16 residues. The V gene's germline CDR1 is MNHEY and CDR2 SMNVEV (reference sequence). The ends lost 5 bases at V and 4 bases at J; junction bases unmatched: 10. The CDR3 nucleotides are TGTGCCAGCAGTCCGGTGGGGGGACAGGGGGTTTACGAGCAGTACTTC. This encodes CASSPVGGQGVYEQYF.

This clonotype was picked up a small number of times. The CDR3 reads CASTSGGHQPQHF. CDR3 DNA: TGTGCCAGCACCTCGGGGGGGCATCAGCCCCAGCATTTT. The chain combines TRBV28 with TRBJ1-5; TRBD1 might be the D (6 bases). There are 13 residues in the CDR3. V dropped 7 bases and J dropped 5 bases, with 12 bases sitting between them. Germline CDR1 MDHEN, CDR2 SYDVKM.

This clonotype appeared many times. The gene calls are TRBV12-3 or TRBV12-4 and TRBJ2-3; D uncertain. The CDR3 spans 14 residues. The germline V and J ends were trimmed by 3 bases and 2 bases, with 9 bases remaining between them. The CDR3 reads CASSFPTVTDTQYF. CDR3 coding DNA: TGTGCCAGCAGTTTCCCCACAGTCACAGATACGCAGTATTTT.

This clonotype showed up just a few times. This chain joins TRBV27 and TRBJ2-1; D gene ambiguous. V was shortened by 5 bases and J by 3 bases, with 8 bases between the two germline ends. Per the germline V gene, CDR1 is MNHEY and CDR2 is SMNVEV (reference sequence). The CDR3 contains 13 residues. CDR3 sequence (DNA): TGTGCCAGCAGTGGGAAAAACTACAATGAGCAGTTCTTC. Translation: CASSGKNYNEQFF.

This clonotype has at least ten counts. The rearrangement uses TRBV24-1 and TRBJ2-7; 8 bases line up with TRBD1. J was trimmed by 6 bases and V by 3 bases; bases with no gene match: 9. The CDR3 has 15 amino acids. The germline V gene encodes CDR1 KGHDR and CDR2 SFDVKD. The DNA of the CDR3 is TGTGCCACCAGTGATCCAGGACAGGGAAATGTCGAGCAGTACTTC. Protein: CATSDPGQGNVEQYF.

The gene calls are TRBV4-3 and TRBJ2-3; D not resolved. Germline values: CDR1 LGHNA, CDR2 YSLEER. This CDR3 is built from 14 residues. V gave up 4 bases and J gave up 0 bases, with 8 bases separating them. CDR3 coding DNA: TGCGCCAGCAGCCTTCGGAGAAGCACAGATACGCAGTATTTT. Translating gives CASSLRRSTDTQYF.

The sample holds a few counts of this clonotype. The V call is TRBV30, the J call TRBJ2-3; D might be TRBD2 (5 bases). This CDR3 is built from 12 residues. Germline CDR1 is GTSNPN and CDR2 is SVGIG (reference sequence). Trimming took 3 bases from V and 1 from J, leaving 5 bases between them. The CDR3 protein is CAWSGGTDTQYF. CDR3 in DNA: TGTGCCTGGAGCGGGGGCACAGATACGCAGTATTTT.

J is TRBJ1-1 and V is TRBV9; TRBD1 is a possible D gene (5 bases). The germline V gene encodes CDR1 SGDLS and CDR2 YYNGEE. V shed 0 bases and J shed 6 bases, with 9 bases lying between them. The CDR3 length is 13 residues. The CDR3 nucleotides are TGTGCCAGCAGCGTAGGGGGGTTGGCTGAAGCTTTCTTT. This gives the protein CASSVGGLAEAFF.

The rearrangement links TRBV20-1 to TRBJ2-7; TRBD2 is a possible D gene (6 bases). CDR3 length: 15 residues. Trimming stripped 2 bases from V and 2 bases from J, with 16 bases between. Germline V gives CDR1 DFQATT, CDR2 SNEGSKA (reference sequence). DNA for the CDR3: TGCAGTGCTAGAACCCGCCGGGGGTGGGCCTACGAGCAGTACTTC. Encoded protein: CSARTRRGWAYEQYF.